A selection of T cell receptor beta chains follows, all from one sample in a study of blood T cell repertoires in COVID-19. Profiled with immunoSEQ multiplex PCR; TCRdb holds only in-frame clones, not every one. The data contain about 270,000 clones, 70% to 90% of them seen just once; the ten biggest clones take up approximately 12%. The specimen was peripheral blood. The receptors stem from a woman between 25 and 40 years old with COVID-19, enrolled during active disease. The CDR3 runs from the conserved cysteine through the conserved F or W. Fields, in order: clone size, J gene, V gene, D gene, CDR3 DNA, CDR3 protein. D genes are given only for firm matches. A row's size may be missing; if present it is once, few, many or a size class.

>NA|TRBJ1-1|TRBV5-1|NA
TGCGCCAGCAGCTCGGGGACTTACACTGAAGCTTTCTTT
CASSSGTYTEAFF
>NA|TRBJ1-5|TRBV7-9|NA
TGTGCCAGCAGCTCCCAGGGCAATCAGCCCCAGCATTTT
CASSSQGNQPQHF
>NA|TRBJ2-7|TRBV7-8|TRBD2
TGTGCCAGCAGCTCCGGACTAGCGGCCTCCTACGAGCAGTACTTC
CASSSGLAASYEQYF
>NA|TRBJ2-5|TRBV28|TRBD2
TGTGCCAGCAGCGAACGGGGGGGCTACCAAGAGACCCAGTACTTC
CASSERGGYQETQYF
>NA|TRBJ2-6|TRBV3-1/TRBV3-2|NA
TGTGCCAGCAGGTTCACAGGGAGGGGAGTCGCTGGGGCCAACGTCCTGACTTTC
CASRFTGRGVAGANVLTF
>once|TRBJ2-3|TRBV2|TRBD2
TGTGCCAGCAGCGATCCAACTAGCGGGGGGGCAGATACGCAGTATTTT
CASSDPTSGGADTQYF
>NA|TRBJ2-2|TRBV5-1|NA
TGCGCCAGCAGCTTCCGCACAGGGAGAAACGGGGAGCTGTTTTTT
CASSFRTGRNGELFF
>NA|TRBJ2-7|TRBV11-2|NA
TGTGCCAGCAGCCTCCTCGGAGTCTACGAGCAGTACTTC
CASSLLGVYEQYF
>NA|TRBJ1-4|TRBV4-1|TRBD1
TGCGCCAGCAGCCAAAAGACAGGGGATGACGAGAGTCTGTTTTTT
CASSQKTGDDESLFF
>NA|TRBJ2-7|TRBV6-5|TRBD2
TGTGCCAGCAGAACGGGGGGGAGCTCCTACGAGCAGTACTTC
CASRTGGSSYEQYF
>few|TRBJ1-1|TRBV7-9|NA
TGTGCCAGCAGCCCAGACTCAGCTGAAGCTTTCTTT
CASSPDSAEAFF
>once|TRBJ2-3|TRBV5-8|TRBD1
TGTGCCAGCGGGACCCGGGACAGGGGGGGAGATACGCAGTATTTT
CASGTRDRGGDTQYF
>NA|TRBJ2-5|TRBV7-9|TRBD1
TGTGCCAGCAGCTTAGGTTCTGTCAAGACAGGGGGACAAGAGACCCAGTACTTC
CASSLGSVKTGGQETQYF
>NA|TRBJ1-2|TRBV5-1|NA
TGCGCCAGCAGCTTTGGGGGGAACTATGGCTACACCTTC
CASSFGGNYGYTF
>NA|TRBJ2-1|TRBV3-1/TRBV3-2|TRBD2
TGTGCCAGCAGCCAAGGGTTCGGGACTAGCGGGGGCTCTGAGCAGTTCTTC
CASSQGFGTSGGSEQFF
>NA|TRBJ2-7|TRBV6-5|TRBD1
TGTGCCAGCAGGGGACAGGGACGCGAGCAGTACTTC
CASRGQGREQYF
>NA|TRBJ1-2|TRBV6-4|NA
TGTGCCAGCAGTAGAAAAAACGTAGGACTGTTCCCCTTGAAGGACTATGGCTACACCTTC
CASSRKNVGLFPLKDYGYTF
>NA|TRBJ1-2|TRBV5-6|NA
TGTGCCAGCAGCCGGAGGGCTGGAGACCACTCCGATGGCTACACCTTC
CASSRRAGDHSDGYTF
>NA|TRBJ2-7|TRBV5-6|NA
TGTGCCAGCAGCTCCACGCCTTTTTACAACGAGCAGTACTTC
CASSSTPFYNEQYF
>NA|TRBJ2-3|TRBV12-5|NA
TGTGCTAGTGGTTTGAGCGGGAGCACAGATACGCAGTATTTT
CASGLSGSTDTQYF